This T cell receptor (beta chain) was captured by sequencing in a study of control samples from healthy donors and cancer patients. Sequencing was performed with immunoSEQ multiplex PCR; in TCRdb, only in-frame clones are kept and a portion is missing. The repertoire holds around 200,000 clones, with around 94% as singletons. Sequencing was carried out using blood. The receptor comes from a man over 45 in good health.

CDR3: CASRRRDRGLEKLFF. The CDR3 DNA is TGTGCCAGTAGGCGCCGAGACAGGGGGCTTGAAAAACTGTTTTTT. This chain connects TRBV19 to TRBJ1-4; 10 nucleotides agree with TRBD1. J was trimmed by 7 bases and V by 6 bases; bases with no gene match: 8. The germline V gene encodes CDR1 LNHDA and CDR2 SQIVND (reference sequence). The length of the CDR3 is 15 residues.